This T cell receptor (beta chain) was sequenced for a study of OX40 agonist ivuxolimab in advanced cancers. Study outcomes and limitations: There was clonal expansion of CD4+ and CD8+ blood T cells by week 6 at 0.1 to 3.0 mg/kg. Partly responding patients at 0.1-3.0 mg/kg showed some of the smallest clonal expansion.

The germline CDR1 and CDR2 sequences are LGHNA and YNFKEQ. The CDR3 has 11 amino acids. V was shortened by 8 bases and J by 8 bases, with 12 bases between the two germline ends. Concerning this clone: No antigen is known for it.

Assay: immunoSEQ multiplex PCR; the TCRdb copy retains only in-frame clones and omits some. The table lists 90,000 to 130,000 clones, around nine tenths of them singletons. The chain couples TRBV4-2 to TRBJ1-2, with a tentative D call TRBD1 (5 bases). This specimen consisted of CD4+ or CD8+ T cells sorted from blood, obtained in a trial of the OX40 agonist ivuxolimab. The receptor was isolated from an adult with an advanced solid tumor such as melanoma, head and neck, liver or kidney cancer. The CDR3 sequence is CASRWRGGYTF. CDR3 bases: TGTGCCAGCCGGTGGAGGGGCGGCTACACCTTC.